These 25 T cell receptor beta chains were sequenced from one sample in a study of T cell clonality in common variable immunodeficiency. Libraries were prepared by immunoSEQ multiplex PCR; TCRdb keeps only in-frame clonotypes and omits some of them. The sample has tens of thousands of clones, none seen only once. Sequencing used peripheral blood mononuclear cells. These receptors all come from a person aged 18 to 70 in good health.

This clone was observed at least ten times. The read falls 3 residues short of the CDR3 end, and the missing part is taken from the germline J gene. The rearrangement links TRBV5-1 to TRBJ1-6; a possible D gene is TRBD1 (5 bases). The germline gives CDR1 SGHRS, CDR2 YFSETQ. The CDR3 consists of 15 residues. The ends were cut back, 0 bases at V and 3 bases at J, with 7 bases in the middle. CDR3 DNA, as far as it was read: TGCGCCAGCAGCTTGGCAGGGTACTATAATTCACCC. Translation gives CASSLAGYYNSP. The CDR3 reads in full as CASSLAGYYNSPLHF.

There are many counts of this clone. The read comes to an end 3 residues before the CDR3 does, leaving the germline J gene to fill in the end. This chain joins TRBV20-1 and TRBJ2-7, with a possible D match to TRBD1 (5 bases). The CDR3 sequence is 14 residues long. Germline V gene data show CDR1 as DFQATT and CDR2 as SNEGSKA (reference sequence). With 3 bases removed from V and 3 bases from J, the gap between germline ends came to 15 bases. Partial CDR3 DNA: TGCAGTGCTAGGACGTGGAAGCAGGGCTACGAG. Its translation: CSARTWKQGYE. The full CDR3 reads CSARTWKQGYEQYF.

There are many counts of this clone. Read data end 3 residues before the CDR3 end; the end is taken from the germline J gene. This rearrangement joins TRBV28 to TRBJ2-3, with 8 bases identical to TRBD1. J gave up 6 bases and V 4 bases, and 9 bases lay outside the gene matches. Germline V CDR1 and CDR2: MDHEN, SYDVKM. The CDR3 loop spans 15 amino acids. The CDR3 protein is CASSSRTTGEDTQYF. The part of the CDR3 DNA that was read is TGTGCCAGCAGTTCTAGGACGACAGGGGAGGATACG.

This clone appeared many times. The read falls 3 residues short of the CDR3 end, and the missing part is taken from the germline J gene. The V call is TRBV20-1, the J call TRBJ1-4; D gene unclear. Trimming left V 5 bases short and J 0 bases short, with 7 bases between. Germline CDR1 DFQATT, CDR2 SNEGSKA (reference sequence). The CDR3 is 13 residues long. The sequenced part of the CDR3 DNA is TGCAGTGCTCTACGTGCAACTAATGAAAAA. It translates to CSALRATNEK. The CDR3 reads in full as CSALRATNEKLFF.

This clone was detected many times. The CDR3 is cut off 3 residues early in the read; its end comes from the germline J gene. V usage is TRBV7-9 and J usage is TRBJ2-1, with D uncertain. Germline CDR1 reads SEHNR; CDR2 reads FQNEAQ (reference sequence). This CDR3 is built from 15 residues. V lost 0 bases to trimming and J lost 0 bases, with 6 bases between them. The covered CDR3 bases are TGTGCCAGCAGCTTAGCTAGCCTCTCCTACAATGAG. Translating gives CASSLASLSYNE. The whole CDR3 sequence reads CASSLASLSYNEQFF.

Many counts were recorded for this clone. The read terminates 3 residues ahead of where the CDR3 ends, so the germline J gene completes it. The J gene is TRBJ2-2, the V gene TRBV5-1; D remains unclear. This CDR3 contains 14 residues. Per the germline V gene, CDR1 is SGHRS and CDR2 is YFSETQ. The germline V and J ends were trimmed by 4 bases and 4 bases, with 11 bases remaining between them. The CDR3 DNA, read in part, is TGCGCCAGCAGCCCCCAAAAGGGCACCGGGGAG. This encodes CASSPQKGTGE. The whole CDR3 reads CASSPQKGTGELFF.

This clone showed up many times. The read halts 3 residues ahead of the CDR3 end, with the missing end drawn from the germline J gene. The chain joins TRBV7-9 to TRBJ2-5; D remains ambiguous. The CDR3 consists of 13 residues. CDR1 and CDR2 from the germline V gene are SEHNR and FQNEAQ (reference sequence). V shed 8 bases and J shed 2 bases, with 12 bases lying between them. Incomplete CDR3 DNA: TGTGCCAGCTCCCTTACGACACAAGAGACC. Translated: CASSLTTQET. The entire CDR3 protein is CASSLTTQETQYF.

This clone was counted at least ten times. The CDR3 extends 3 residues past the end of the read, so its final part is completed from the germline J gene. The rearrangement joins TRBV12-3 or TRBV12-4 to TRBJ1-5, with 9 positions matching TRBD1. The junction had 5 bases not matched to a gene; V was cut back by 6 bases and J by 5 bases. CDR3 size: 14 residues. The CDR3 sequence is CASSLGTGHQPQHF. The CDR3 bases that were read are TGTGCCAGCAGCCTCGGGACAGGGCATCAGCCC.

This clone came up many times. The read gets to within 3 residues of the CDR3 end, and the germline J gene fills in the rest. The rearrangement links TRBV4-2 to TRBJ1-3; D remains unclear. Germline-derived CDR1 and CDR2 are LGHNA and YNFKEQ. The CDR3 runs to 19 residues. V lost 0 bases to trimming and J lost 1 base, with 19 bases between them. CDR3 DNA (partial): TGTGCCAGCAGCCAAGAGGGGATGGCCGGGGTGCGTTCTGGAAACACC. It is translated as CASSQEGMAGVRSGNT. The whole CDR3 protein reads CASSQEGMAGVRSGNTIYF.

This clone was seen at least ten times. The read terminates 3 residues ahead of where the CDR3 ends, so the germline J gene completes it. V gene TRBV7-9 combines with J gene TRBJ2-5, with a possible D match to TRBD1 (6 bases). The CDR3 has 12 residues. Germline CDR1 SEHNR, CDR2 FQNEAQ (reference sequence). CDR3 sequence reads: CASRGGVETQYF. Incomplete CDR3 DNA: TGTGCGTCGAGAGGGGGAGTTGAGACC.

This clone was counted ten times or more. The DNA ends 3 residues before the CDR3 does, and the rest of the CDR3 is filled in from the germline J gene. The rearrangement joins TRBV7-9 to TRBJ2-6; tentative D call: TRBD1 (6 bases). Looked up from germline, CDR1 is SEHNR and CDR2 is FQNEAQ (reference sequence). Trimming removed 5 bases from V and 2 bases from J, with 10 bases in between. There are 15 residues in the CDR3. The CDR3: CASSNTGTGANVLTF. CDR3 DNA (partial): TGTGCCAGCAGCAATACAGGGACTGGGGCCAACGTC.

To note about this clone: The read terminates 3 residues ahead of where the CDR3 ends, so the germline J gene completes it. The V gene is TRBV20-1, the J gene TRBJ2-5; 13 bases align to TRBD2. Germline V CDR1 and CDR2: DFQATT, SNEGSKA (reference sequence). V shed 1 base and J 4 bases; nucleotides not matched to a gene: 0. The CDR3 contains 14 residues. The covered CDR3 bases are TGCAGTGCTAGAGGGACTAGCGGGAGAGAGACC. This sequence encodes CSARGTSGRET. From start to end, the CDR3 is CSARGTSGRETQYF.

This clone occurred many times. The read terminates 3 residues ahead of where the CDR3 ends, so the germline J gene completes it. V usage is TRBV5-6 and J usage is TRBJ2-3, with TRBD2 matching 8 bases. The CDR3 consists of 15 residues. In germline, CDR1 is SGHDT, CDR2 YYEEEE. The ends lost 0 bases at V and 4 bases at J; junction bases unmatched: 4. The part of the CDR3 DNA that was read is TGTGCCAGCAGCTTGGTCGGGGGGGCCCCAGATACG. Amino acid sequence: CASSLVGGAPDT. The whole CDR3 protein is CASSLVGGAPDTQYF.

This clone was counted at least ten times. The CDR3 end lies 3 residues beyond the end of the read and is filled in from the germline J gene. The V and J genes are TRBV20-1 and TRBJ2-7; 10 bases align to TRBD2. This CDR3 is built from 15 residues. With V trimmed by 3 bases and J by 0 bases, 5 bases remained unmatched. Germline loops: CDR1 DFQATT, CDR2 SNEGSKA (reference sequence). CDR3 residues: CSASKLAGSSYEQYF. CDR3 DNA, as far as it was read: TGCAGTGCTAGCAAACTAGCGGGGAGCTCCTACGAG.

This clone occurred many times. The read falls 3 residues short of the CDR3 end, and the missing part is taken from the germline J gene. The V call is TRBV30, the J call TRBJ2-3; tentatively, D is TRBD2 (5 bases). CDR3 length: 13 residues. CDR1 and CDR2 (germline): GTSNPN, SVGIG (reference sequence). V lost 2 bases, J lost 2 bases, and 8 bases lay in between. This chain's CDR3 is CAWSRRVTDTQYF. CDR3 DNA (partial): TGTGCCTGGAGTAGGCGGGTCACAGATACG.

This clone was recorded at least ten times. Coverage ceases 3 residues before the CDR3 finishes, and the germline J gene fills in the end. The rearrangement links TRBV2 to TRBJ1-2; 7 positions agree with TRBD1. CDR3 length: 14 amino acids. CDR1 SNHLY and CDR2 FYNNEI come from the germline V gene. The J segment lost 4 bases and the V segment lost 3 bases, leaving 5 bases of the junction unmatched. CDR3 sequence reads: CASSEGGQAYGYTF. The sequenced CDR3 bases are TGTGCCAGCAGTGAGGGCGGACAGGCCTATGGC. Looking up the rest from reference TRBV2 and TRBJ1-2 gives the full variable domain: EPEVTQTPSHQVTQMGQEVILRCVPISNHLYFYWYRQILGQKVEFLVSFYNNEISEKSEIFDDQFSVERPDGSNFTLKIRSTKLEDSAMYFCASSEGGQAYGYTFGSGTRLTVV.

This clone has ten or more counts. The read comes to an end 3 residues before the CDR3 does, leaving the germline J gene to fill in the end. This chain uses TRBV5-1 with TRBJ2-7; D is ambiguous. Per the germline V gene, CDR1 is SGHRS and CDR2 is YFSETQ. The V and J ends lost 1 base and 0 bases respectively, with 5 bases between them. The CDR3 covers 13 residues. CDR3 region: CASSLSSSYEQYF. The part of the CDR3 DNA that was read is TGCGCCAGCAGCTTGTCGTCCTCCTACGAG. The full variable domain, its missing parts supplied by reference TRBV5-1 and TRBJ2-7, is KAGVTQTPRYLIKTRGQQVTLSCSPISGHRSVSWYQQTPGQGLQFLFEYFSETQRNKGNFPGRFSGRQFSNSRSEMNVSTLELGDSALYLCASSLSSSYEQYFGPGTRLTVT.

This clone came up many times. The read finishes 3 residues shy of the CDR3 end, and the germline J gene is used to complete it. The chain links TRBV7-8 to TRBJ2-5; 8 bases fit TRBD2. V shed 4 bases, J shed 5 bases, and the junction held 9 bases outside the gene matches. This CDR3 has 15 residues. Germline V lookup: CDR1 SGHVS, CDR2 FQNEAQ. The CDR3 region is CASSSIPGLVETQYF. The part of the CDR3 DNA that was read is TGTGCCAGCAGCTCGATACCGGGACTAGTTGAGACC.

This clone has ten or more counts. The CDR3 end falls 3 residues outside the read, so it is completed with the germline J gene. The V call is TRBV18, the J call TRBJ2-7; 10 bases are shared with TRBD1. V shed 2 bases and J 3 bases; nucleotides not matched to a gene: 4. The length of the CDR3 is 15 residues. Germline values: CDR1 KGHSH, CDR2 LQKENI. CDR3 bases read: TGTGCCAGCTCACCAGGGGGACAGGGGAGCTACGAG. Its translation is CASSPGGQGSYE. In full, the CDR3 is CASSPGGQGSYEQYF. Based on the CDR3 plus reference TRBV18 and TRBJ2-7, the full variable domain is NAGVMQNPRHLVRRRGQEARLRCSPMKGHSHVYWYRQLPEEGLKFMVYLQKENIIDESGMPKERFSAEFPKEGPSILRIQQVVRGDSAAYFCASSPGGQGSYEQYFGPGTRLTVT.

This clone was recorded a few times. The CDR3 end falls 3 residues outside the read, so it is completed with the germline J gene. V is TRBV2 and J is TRBJ2-2, with 8 bases matching TRBD1. CDR1 SNHLY and CDR2 FYNNEI come from the germline V gene. V lost 7 bases, J lost 3 bases, and 7 bases stayed unmatched. CDR3 length: 15 amino acids. The part of the CDR3 DNA that was read is TGTGCCAGCACGTCAGGGGGCGAAGACACCGGGGAG. Translating gives CASTSGGEDTGE. The complete CDR3 reads CASTSGGEDTGELFF. Combining the CDR3 with reference TRBV2 and TRBJ2-2 gives the whole variable domain EPEVTQTPSHQVTQMGQEVILRCVPISNHLYFYWYRQILGQKVEFLVSFYNNEISEKSEIFDDQFSVERPDGSNFTLKIRSTKLEDSAMYFCASTSGGEDTGELFFGEGSRLTVL.

This clone has ten or more counts. Coverage ceases 3 residues before the CDR3 finishes, and the germline J gene fills in the end. The J gene is TRBJ2-3, the V gene TRBV12-3 or TRBV12-4, with 10 positions matching TRBD2. The CDR3 runs 16 residues. The V and J ends lost 6 bases and 2 bases, in that order; junction bases with no gene match: 8. CDR3 sequence: CASRISGRAATDTQYF. The covered CDR3 bases are TGTGCCAGCAGGATAAGCGGGAGGGCCGCCACAGATACG.

This clone was counted only a few times. The sequenced part of the CDR3 DNA is TGCGCCAGCAGTCCGGGACAGGCGAGCAATCAGCCC. This gives the protein CASSPGQASNQP. The whole CDR3 protein is CASSPGQASNQPQHF. The rearrangement links TRBV23-1 to TRBJ1-5, with 8 bases identical to TRBD1. Sequencing ends 3 residues short of the CDR3 end; the germline J gene provides the rest. TRBV23-1 carries the ORF label, with uncertain function. With V trimmed by 4 bases and J by 1 base, 3 bases remained unmatched. The CDR3 extends over 15 amino acids.

This clone was observed many times. The read is 3 residues too short to cover the CDR3 end, so that end is filled in from the germline J gene. The chain is built from TRBV5-1 and TRBJ1-1; the match to TRBD1 covers 7 bases. J gave up 4 bases and V 4 bases, and 13 bases lay outside the gene matches. This CDR3 contains 16 residues. Germline-derived CDR1 and CDR2 are SGHRS and YFSETQ. The part of the CDR3 DNA that was read is TGCGCCAGCAGCCCCGGGACAGCGAGTTTAGGCACTGAA. Protein product: CASSPGTASLGTE. The entire CDR3 protein is CASSPGTASLGTEAFF.

This clone came up many times. The read stops 3 residues short of the end of the CDR3; the missing end is completed from the germline J gene. The chain joins TRBV12-3 or TRBV12-4 to TRBJ1-2; D is perhaps TRBD1 (6 bases). With 7 bases removed from V and 6 bases from J, the gap between germline ends came to 9 bases. CDR3 size: 11 residues. The sequenced part of the CDR3 DNA is TGTGCCAGCACTAGGACAGATGGC. This translates into CASTRTDG. The full CDR3 is CASTRTDGYTF.

Ten or more counts support this clone. The read falls 3 residues short of the CDR3 end, and the missing part is taken from the germline J gene. The chain carries TRBV7-6 and TRBJ2-7, with 8 bases aligning to TRBD2. CDR3 size: 14 residues. With V trimmed by 5 bases and J by 4 bases, 7 bases remained unmatched. Per the germline V gene, CDR1 is SGHVS and CDR2 is FNYEAQ. This chain's CDR3 is CASSSSGREYEQYF. CDR3 bases read: TGTGCCAGCAGCAGCAGCGGGAGAGAATACGAG.